Sequencing of this T cell receptor beta chain was carried out in a study of cytomegalovirus exposure and HLA in healthy donors. Regarding the study as a whole: In a later analysis, HLA-associated TCR beta chains were more clonally expanded than equally common others. Another analysis was done later, and it associated 15,000 or so TCR beta sequences with HLA alleles at 0.05 false discovery rate.

PCR amplification relied on 60 Vbeta primers (plus 13 Jbeta primers). Assay: immunoSEQ multiplex PCR; the TCRdb copy retains only in-frame clones and omits some. The sample yields over 200,000 clones, roughly 79% seen once. Worth noting for this clone: The antigen is undetermined.

While unrecorded immune exposures were likely, the donors were nominally healthy when sampled. Germline V CDR1 and CDR2: SGHTA, FQGNSA. V lost 5 bases to trimming and J lost 3 bases, with 22 bases between them. The CDR3 is 17 amino acids. This receptor was identified in a woman aged 40 to 50 in good health and CMV-seronegative. Sequencing was performed on PBMCs. The chain has TRBV7-2 and TRBJ1-2; D ambiguous. CDR3 DNA sequence: TGTGCCAGCAGCCTGACACGCGAACCGGTTAAGGACTATGGCTACACCTTC. This sequence encodes CASSLTREPVKDYGYTF.